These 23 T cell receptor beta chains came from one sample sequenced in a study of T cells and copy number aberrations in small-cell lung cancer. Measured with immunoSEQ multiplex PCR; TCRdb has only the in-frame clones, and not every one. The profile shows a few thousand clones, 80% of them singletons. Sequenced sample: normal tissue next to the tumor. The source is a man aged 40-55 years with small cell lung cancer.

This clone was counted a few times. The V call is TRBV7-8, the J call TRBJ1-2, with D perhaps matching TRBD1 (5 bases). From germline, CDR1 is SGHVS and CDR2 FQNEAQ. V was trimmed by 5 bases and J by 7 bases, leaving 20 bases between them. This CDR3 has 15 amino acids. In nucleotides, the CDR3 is TGTGCCAGCAGCCCCCAGATAAGGGGTTCGGGTGGCTACACCTTC. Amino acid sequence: CASSPQIRGSGGYTF.

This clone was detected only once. The CDR3 DNA reads as TGCGCCAGCAGCTTGGGATCCGAGGCTGGCGTGACTGAAGCTTTCTTT. It codes for CASSLGSEAGVTEAFF. V and J are TRBV5-1 and TRBJ1-1; D gene uncertain. Looked up from germline, CDR1 is SGHRS and CDR2 is YFSETQ. The CDR3 sequence is 16 residues long. Between the trimmed V and J ends, which lost 0 bases and 5 bases, there was a span of 17 bases.

CDR3 sequence reads: CASSPGERVRETQYF. CDR3 DNA sequence: TGTGCCAGCTCTCCGGGGGAGAGAGTTCGGGAGACCCAGTACTTC. The chain carries TRBV18 and TRBJ2-5, with D possibly TRBD2 on 6 matching bases. The V end was cut by 6 bases, the J end by 5 bases, with 19 bases between. This CDR3 is built from 15 residues. Germline values: CDR1 KGHSH, CDR2 LQKENI.

CDR3: CASSLGGPETQYF. The CDR3 DNA sequence: TGCGCCAGCAGCTTGGGGGGGCCGGAGACCCAGTACTTC. The V gene is TRBV5-1, the J gene TRBJ2-5; a weak D match, TRBD1 (6 bases). The CDR3 has 13 amino acids. V was clipped by 0 bases and J by 5 bases, with 8 bases between them. Germline lookup yields CDR1 SGHRS and CDR2 YFSETQ.

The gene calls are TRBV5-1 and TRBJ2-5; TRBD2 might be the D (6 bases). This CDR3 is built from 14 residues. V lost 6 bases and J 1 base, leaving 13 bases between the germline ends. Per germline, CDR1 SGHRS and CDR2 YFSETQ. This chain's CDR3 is CASKSLARQETQYF. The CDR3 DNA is TGCGCCAGCAAGAGTCTAGCGCGCCAAGAGACCCAGTACTTC.

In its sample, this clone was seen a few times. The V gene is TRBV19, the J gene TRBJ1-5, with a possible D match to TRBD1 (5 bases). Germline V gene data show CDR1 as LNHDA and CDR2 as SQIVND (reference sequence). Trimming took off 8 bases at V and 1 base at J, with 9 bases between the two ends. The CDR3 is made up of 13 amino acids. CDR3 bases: TGTGCCAGTGGGACGTTAAGCAATCAGCCCCAGCATTTT. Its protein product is CASGTLSNQPQHF.

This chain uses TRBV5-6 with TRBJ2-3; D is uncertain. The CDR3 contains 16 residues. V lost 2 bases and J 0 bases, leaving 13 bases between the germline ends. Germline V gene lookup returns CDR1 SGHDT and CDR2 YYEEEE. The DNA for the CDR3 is TGTGCCAGCAGCTTAAAAGGGTCCTCTAGCACAGATACGCAGTATTTT. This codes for CASSLKGSSSTDTQYF.

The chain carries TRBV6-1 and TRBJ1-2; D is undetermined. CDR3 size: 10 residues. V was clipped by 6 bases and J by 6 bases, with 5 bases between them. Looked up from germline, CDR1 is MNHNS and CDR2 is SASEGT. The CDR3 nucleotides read TGTGCCAGCAGGGAGGATGGCTACACCTTC. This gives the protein CASREDGYTF.

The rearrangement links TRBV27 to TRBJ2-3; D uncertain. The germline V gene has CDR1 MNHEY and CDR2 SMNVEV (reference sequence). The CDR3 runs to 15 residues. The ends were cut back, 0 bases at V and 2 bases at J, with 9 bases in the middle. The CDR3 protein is CASSLSGLPTDTQYF. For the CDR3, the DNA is TGTGCCAGCAGTTTATCCGGTTTACCCACAGATACGCAGTATTTT.

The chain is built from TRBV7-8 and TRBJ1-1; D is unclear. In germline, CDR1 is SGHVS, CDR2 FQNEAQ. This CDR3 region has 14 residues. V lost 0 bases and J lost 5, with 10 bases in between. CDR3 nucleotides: TGTGCCAGCAGCTTAGCTGGGGAGAGGACTGAAGCTTTCTTT. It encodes CASSLAGERTEAFF.

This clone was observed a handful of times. The CDR3 nucleotides are TGTGCCAGCAGTTACTACCCTGGAAGGGGAAATGAAGCTTTCTTT. It translates to CASSYYPGRGNEAFF. The chain recombines TRBV6-5 with TRBJ1-1; TRBD1 might be the D (5 bases). The V end lost 1 base, the J end lost 7 bases, and 16 bases lay between the germline ends. CDR3 length equals 15 residues. CDR1 and CDR2 from the germline V gene are MNHEY and SVGAGI.

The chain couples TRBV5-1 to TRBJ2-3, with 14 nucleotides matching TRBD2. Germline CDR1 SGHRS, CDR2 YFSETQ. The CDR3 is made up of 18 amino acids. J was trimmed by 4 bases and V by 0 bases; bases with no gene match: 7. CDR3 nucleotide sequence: TGCGCCAGCAGCTTGGGACTAGCGGGAGGGCCGAGATCAGATACGCAGTATTTT. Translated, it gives CASSLGLAGGPRSDTQYF.

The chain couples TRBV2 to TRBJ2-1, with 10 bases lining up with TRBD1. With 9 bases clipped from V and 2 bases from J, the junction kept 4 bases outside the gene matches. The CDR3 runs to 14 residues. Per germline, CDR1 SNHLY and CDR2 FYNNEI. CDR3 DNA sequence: TGTGCCAGTGCCGGGACAGGGGCCTACAATGAGCAGTTCTTC. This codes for CASAGTGAYNEQFF.

The DNA of the CDR3 is TGTGCCACCAGAGTTCCGGGACAGGGGACCGAGCAGTACTTC. This encodes CATRVPGQGTEQYF. J is TRBJ2-7 and V is TRBV15, with 10 nucleotides matching TRBD1. V lost 6 bases and J lost 6; bases outside the gene matches: 8. This CDR3 is 14 amino acids long. The germline V gene has CDR1 LNHNV and CDR2 YYDKDF (reference sequence).

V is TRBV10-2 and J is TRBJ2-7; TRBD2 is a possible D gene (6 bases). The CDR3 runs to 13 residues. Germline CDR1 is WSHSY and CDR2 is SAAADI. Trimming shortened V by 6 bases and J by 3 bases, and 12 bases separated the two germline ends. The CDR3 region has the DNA TGCGCCAGCAGCCTGACTAGGGGCTACGAGCAGTACTTC. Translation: CASSLTRGYEQYF.

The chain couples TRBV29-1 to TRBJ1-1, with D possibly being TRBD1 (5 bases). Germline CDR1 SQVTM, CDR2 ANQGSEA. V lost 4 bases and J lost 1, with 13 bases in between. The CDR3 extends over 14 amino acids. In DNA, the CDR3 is TGCAGCGTTGTAAGACAGTGGGCGAACACTGAAGCTTTCTTT. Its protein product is CSVVRQWANTEAFF.

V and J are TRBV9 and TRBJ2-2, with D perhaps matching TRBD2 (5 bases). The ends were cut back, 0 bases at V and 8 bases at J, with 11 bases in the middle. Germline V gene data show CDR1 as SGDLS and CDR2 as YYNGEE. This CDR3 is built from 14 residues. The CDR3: CASSVVDSRGELFF. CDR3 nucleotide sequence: TGTGCCAGCAGCGTAGTGGACTCCCGAGGGGAGCTGTTTTTT.

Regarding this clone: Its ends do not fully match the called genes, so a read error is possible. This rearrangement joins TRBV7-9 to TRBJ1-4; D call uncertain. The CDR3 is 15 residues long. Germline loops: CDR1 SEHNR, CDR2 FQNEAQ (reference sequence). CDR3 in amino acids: CASSLEGAFNEKLFF. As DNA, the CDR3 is TGTGCCAGCAGTTTAGAGGGAGCCTTTAATGAAAAACTGTTTTTT.

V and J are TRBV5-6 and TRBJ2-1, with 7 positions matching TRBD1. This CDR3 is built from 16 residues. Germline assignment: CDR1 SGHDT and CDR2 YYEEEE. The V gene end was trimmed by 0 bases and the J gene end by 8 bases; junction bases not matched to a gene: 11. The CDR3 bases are TGTGCCAGCAGCTTGGTTACAGGGGTCGGAGGTGATGAGCAGTTCTTC. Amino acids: CASSLVTGVGGDEQFF.

CDR3: CASTLYRRSKGYTF. In DNA form, the CDR3 reads TGTGCCAGCACACTTTACAGGAGAAGTAAGGGCTACACCTTC. The chain couples TRBV5-8 to TRBJ1-2; a weak D match, TRBD1 (5 bases). Per the germline V gene, CDR1 is SGHTS and CDR2 is YDEGEE. The CDR3 length is 14 residues. V lost 6 bases, J lost 8 bases, and 20 bases lay in between.

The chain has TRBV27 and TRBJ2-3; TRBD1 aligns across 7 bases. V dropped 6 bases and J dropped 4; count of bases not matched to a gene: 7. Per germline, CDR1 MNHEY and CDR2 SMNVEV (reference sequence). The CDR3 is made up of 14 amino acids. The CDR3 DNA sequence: TGTGCCAGCAGCCTACCTGGGACAGCAGATACGCAGTATTTT. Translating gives CASSLPGTADTQYF.

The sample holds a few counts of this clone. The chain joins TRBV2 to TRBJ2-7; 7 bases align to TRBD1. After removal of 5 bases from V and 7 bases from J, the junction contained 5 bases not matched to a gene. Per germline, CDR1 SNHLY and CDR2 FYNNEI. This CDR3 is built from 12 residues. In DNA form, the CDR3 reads TGTGCCAGCAGTATGGACAGGATTGAGCAGTACTTC. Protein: CASSMDRIEQYF.

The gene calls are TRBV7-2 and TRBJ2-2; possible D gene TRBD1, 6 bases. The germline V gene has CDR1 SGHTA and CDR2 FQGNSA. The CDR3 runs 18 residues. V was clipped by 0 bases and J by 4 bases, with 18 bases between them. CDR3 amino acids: CASSLAREARGSTGELFF. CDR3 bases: TGTGCCAGCAGCTTAGCGCGAGAAGCCAGGGGATCCACCGGGGAGCTGTTTTTT.